This T cell receptor (beta chain) was retrieved from a study of T cells in pancreatic ductal adenocarcinoma. Study-wide points: This surgical cohort overrepresents the minority presenting with early-stage disease.

The selected patients with pancreatic ductal adenocarcinoma had surgery but no neoadjuvant therapy. TCRdb's table, derived via immunoSEQ multiplex PCR, lists solely in-frame clones and lacks some. The sample shows about 97,000 clones, roughly 95% of them seen only once. A single count supports this clone. No antigen is known for it. The CDR3 sequence is 13 residues long. The V gene lost 1 base and the J gene lost 6 bases, with 8 bases spanning the gap. CDR1 MGHRA and CDR2 YSYEKL come from the germline V gene. The origin of this receptor is a human donor with pancreatic ductal adenocarcinoma. What was sequenced was PBMCs. The chain has TRBV4-1 and TRBJ2-3, with unresolved D. The CDR3 protein is CASSQGVMDTQYF. The CDR3, as DNA: TGCGCCAGCAGCCAAGGAGTGATGGATACGCAGTATTTT.